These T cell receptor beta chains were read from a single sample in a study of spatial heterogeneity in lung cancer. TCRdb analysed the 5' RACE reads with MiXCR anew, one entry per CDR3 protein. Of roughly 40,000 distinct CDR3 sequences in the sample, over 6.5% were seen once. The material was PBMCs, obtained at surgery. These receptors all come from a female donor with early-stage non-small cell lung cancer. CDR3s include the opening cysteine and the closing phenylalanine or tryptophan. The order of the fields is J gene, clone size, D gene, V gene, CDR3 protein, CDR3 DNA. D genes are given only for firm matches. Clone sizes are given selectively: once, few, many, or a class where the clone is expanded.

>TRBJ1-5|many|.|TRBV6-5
CASSPRVNQPQHF
TGTGCCAGCTCCCCCCGGGTCAATCAGCCCCAGCATTTT
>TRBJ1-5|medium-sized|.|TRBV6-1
CASRDRYNQPQHF
TGTGCCAGCCGGGACCGTTACAATCAGCCCCAGCATTTT
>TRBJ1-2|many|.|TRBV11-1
CASSLDQNNYGYTF
TGTGCCAGCAGCTTAGACCAAAATAACTATGGCTACACCTTC
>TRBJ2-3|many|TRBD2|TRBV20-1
CSARDEGLAGGTDTQYF
TGCAGTGCTAGAGATGAGGGACTAGCGGGGGGCACAGATACGCAGTATTTT
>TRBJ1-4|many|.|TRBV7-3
CASSLRRNEKLFF
TGTGCCAGCAGCCTCCGACGGAATGAAAAACTGTTTTTT
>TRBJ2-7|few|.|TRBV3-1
CASSRGLDEQYF
TGTGCCAGCAGCCGAGGGCTCGACGAGCAGTACTTC
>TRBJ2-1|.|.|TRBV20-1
CSASPKGPYNEQFF
TGCAGTGCTAGTCCCAAGGGGCCCTACAATGAGCAGTTCTTC
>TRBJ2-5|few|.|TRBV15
CATSDSGETQYF
TGTGCCACCAGCGATTCAGGAGAGACCCAGTACTTC
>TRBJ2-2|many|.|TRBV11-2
CASSLEQGIAGELFF
TGTGCCAGCAGCTTAGAACAGGGTATCGCCGGGGAGCTGTTTTTT
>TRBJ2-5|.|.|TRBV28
CASSPPGLTLETQYF
TGTGCCAGCAGCCCACCGGGACTGACATTGGAGACCCAGTACTTC
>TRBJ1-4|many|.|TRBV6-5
CASTGSTNEKLFF
TGTGCCAGCACGGGTTCAACTAATGAAAAACTGTTTTTT
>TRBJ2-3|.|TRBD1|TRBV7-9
CASSPRDRGSDTQYF
TGTGCCAGCAGCCCCAGGGACAGGGGGTCGGATACGCAGTATTTT
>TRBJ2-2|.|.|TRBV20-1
CSARATGRETGELFF
TGCAGTGCTCGGGCAACGGGCAGGGAAACCGGGGAGCTGTTTTTT
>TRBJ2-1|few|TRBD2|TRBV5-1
CASSSGTTYNEQFF
TGCGCCAGCAGCTCGGGGACTACCTACAATGAGCAGTTCTTC
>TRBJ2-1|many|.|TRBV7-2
CASRIRGGNEQFF
TGTGCCAGCAGAATCAGGGGCGGCAATGAGCAGTTCTTC
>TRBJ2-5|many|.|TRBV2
CASNFVGGQETQYF
TGTGCCAGCAACTTTGTGGGAGGACAAGAGACCCAGTACTTC
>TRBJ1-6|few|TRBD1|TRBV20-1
CSARPTGGDDSPLHF
TGCAGTGCTAGACCGACAGGGGGGGATGATTCACCCCTCCACTTT
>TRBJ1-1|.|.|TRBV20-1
CSASPPPGHWEAFF
TGCAGTGCTAGCCCGCCACCAGGACACTGGGAAGCTTTCTTT
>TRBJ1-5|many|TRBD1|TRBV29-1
CSVVGVIGGHHQPQHF
TGCAGCGTTGTGGGTGTGATAGGGGGCCATCATCAGCCCCAGCATTTT
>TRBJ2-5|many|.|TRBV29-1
CSVDGRTQETQYF
TGCAGCGTTGATGGGCGGACCCAAGAGACCCAGTACTTC